This T cell receptor (beta chain) was profiled in a study of control samples from healthy donors and cancer patients. The assay was immunoSEQ multiplex PCR, and TCRdb's table has in-frame clones only and misses some. The sample has just under 60,000 clones, roughly 90% seen once. This CDR3 spans 11 amino acids. Germline V gives CDR1 DFQATT, CDR2 SNEGSKA (reference sequence). V is TRBV20-1 and J is TRBJ1-1, with a possible D match to TRBD1 (5 bases). The receptor comes from a man aged 35 to 55 with colorectal cancer. What was sequenced was PBMCs. The chain's CDR3 is CGGTGNTEAFF. For the CDR3, the DNA is TGCGGGGGAACAGGGAACACTGAAGCTTTCTTT.